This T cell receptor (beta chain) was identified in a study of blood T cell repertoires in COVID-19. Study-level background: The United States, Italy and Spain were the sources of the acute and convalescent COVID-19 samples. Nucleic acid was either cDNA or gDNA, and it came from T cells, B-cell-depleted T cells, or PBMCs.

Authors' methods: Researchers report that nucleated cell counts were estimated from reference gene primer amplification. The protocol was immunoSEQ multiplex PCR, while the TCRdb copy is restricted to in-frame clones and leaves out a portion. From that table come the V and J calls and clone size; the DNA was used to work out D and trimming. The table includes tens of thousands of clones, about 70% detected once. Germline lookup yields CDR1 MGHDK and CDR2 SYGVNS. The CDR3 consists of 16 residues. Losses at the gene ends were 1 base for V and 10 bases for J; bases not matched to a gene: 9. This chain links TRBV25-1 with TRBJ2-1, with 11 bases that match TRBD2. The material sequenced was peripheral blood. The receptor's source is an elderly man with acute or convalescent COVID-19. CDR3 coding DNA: TGTGCCAGCAGTGAATTAAAACTAGCGGGAGATCAGGAGCAGTTCTTC. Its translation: CASSELKLAGDQEQFF.